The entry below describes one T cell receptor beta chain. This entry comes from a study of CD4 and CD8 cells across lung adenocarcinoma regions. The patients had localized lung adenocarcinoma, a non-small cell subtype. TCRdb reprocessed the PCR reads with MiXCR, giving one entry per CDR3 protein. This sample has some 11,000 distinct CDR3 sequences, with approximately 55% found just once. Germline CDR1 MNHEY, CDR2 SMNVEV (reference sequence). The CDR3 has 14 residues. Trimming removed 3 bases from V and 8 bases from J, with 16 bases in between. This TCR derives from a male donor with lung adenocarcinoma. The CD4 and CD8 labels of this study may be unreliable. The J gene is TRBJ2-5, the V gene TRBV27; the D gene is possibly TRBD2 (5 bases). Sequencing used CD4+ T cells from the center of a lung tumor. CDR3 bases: TGTGCCAGCAGTTTTTCCCGGGGTATGCTTACCCAGTACTTC. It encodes CASSFSRGMLTQYF.